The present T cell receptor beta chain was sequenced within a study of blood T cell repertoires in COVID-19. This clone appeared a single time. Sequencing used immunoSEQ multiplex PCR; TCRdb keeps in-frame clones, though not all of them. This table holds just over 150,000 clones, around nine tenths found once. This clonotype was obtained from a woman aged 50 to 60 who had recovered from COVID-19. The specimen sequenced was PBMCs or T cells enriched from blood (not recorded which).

The CDR3 sequence: CASAATSGNGETQYF. CDR3 DNA: TGCGCCAGCGCAGCGACTAGCGGTAACGGAGAGACCCAGTACTTC. The chain recombines TRBV4-1 with TRBJ2-5, with 9 bases lining up with TRBD2. Germline CDR1 is MGHRA and CDR2 is YSYEKL. The CDR3 extends over 15 amino acids. J gave up 4 bases and V 8 bases, and 11 bases lay outside the gene matches.